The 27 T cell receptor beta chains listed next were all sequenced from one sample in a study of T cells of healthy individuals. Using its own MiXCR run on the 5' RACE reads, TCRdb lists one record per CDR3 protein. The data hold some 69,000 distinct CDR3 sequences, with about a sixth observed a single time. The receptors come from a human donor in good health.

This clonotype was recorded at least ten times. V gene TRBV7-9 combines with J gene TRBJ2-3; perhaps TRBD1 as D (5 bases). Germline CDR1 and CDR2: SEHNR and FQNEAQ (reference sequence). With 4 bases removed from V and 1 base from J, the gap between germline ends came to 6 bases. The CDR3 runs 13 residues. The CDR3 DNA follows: TGTGCCAGCAGCTCACAGGGCACAGATACGCAGTATTTT. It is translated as CASSSQGTDTQYF.

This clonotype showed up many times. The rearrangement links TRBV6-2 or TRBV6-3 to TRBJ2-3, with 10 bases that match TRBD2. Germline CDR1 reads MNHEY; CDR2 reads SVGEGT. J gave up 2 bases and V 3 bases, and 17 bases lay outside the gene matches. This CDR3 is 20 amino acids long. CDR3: CASSYPSGSGGAQHTDTQYF. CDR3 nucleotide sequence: TGTGCCAGCAGTTATCCCTCGGGGAGCGGGGGGGCTCAGCACACAGATACGCAGTATTTT.

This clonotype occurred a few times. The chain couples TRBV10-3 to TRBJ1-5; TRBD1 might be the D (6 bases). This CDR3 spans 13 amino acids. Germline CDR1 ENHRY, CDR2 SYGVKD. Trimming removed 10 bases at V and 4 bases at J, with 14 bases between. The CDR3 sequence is CATRQGGNQPQHF. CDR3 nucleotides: TGTGCCACGAGGCAAGGGGGGAATCAGCCCCAGCATTTT.

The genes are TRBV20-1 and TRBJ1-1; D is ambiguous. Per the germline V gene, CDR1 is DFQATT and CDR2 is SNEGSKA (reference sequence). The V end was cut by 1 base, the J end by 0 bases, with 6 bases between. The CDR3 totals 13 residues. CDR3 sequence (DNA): TGCAGTGCTAGAGGACGGCTGAACACTGAAGCTTTCTTT. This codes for CSARGRLNTEAFF.

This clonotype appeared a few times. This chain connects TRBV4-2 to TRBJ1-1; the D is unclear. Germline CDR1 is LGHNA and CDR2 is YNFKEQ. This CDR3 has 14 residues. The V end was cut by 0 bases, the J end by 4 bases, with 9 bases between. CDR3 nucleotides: TGTGCCAGCAGCCAAGATACGAGGGCCACTGAAGCTTTCTTT. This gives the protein CASSQDTRATEAFF.

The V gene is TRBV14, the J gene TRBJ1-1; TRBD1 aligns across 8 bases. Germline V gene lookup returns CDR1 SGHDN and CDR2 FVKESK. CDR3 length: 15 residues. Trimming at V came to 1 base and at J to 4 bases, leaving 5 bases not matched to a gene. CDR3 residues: CASSQAGGLSTEAFF. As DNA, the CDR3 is TGTGCCAGCAGCCAAGCAGGGGGCCTGAGCACTGAAGCTTTCTTT. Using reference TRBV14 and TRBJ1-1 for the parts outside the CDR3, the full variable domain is EAGVTQFPSHSVIEKGQTVTLRCDPISGHDNLYWYRRVMGKEIKFLLHFVKESKQDESGMPNNRFLAERTGGTYSTLKVQPAELEDSGVYFCASSQAGGLSTEAFFGQGTRLTVV.

As DNA, the CDR3 is TGTGCCAGCAGTTCCCGGACAGGGGAAGCTGAAGCTTTCTTT. Its translation: CASSSRTGEAEAFF. The J gene is TRBJ1-1, the V gene TRBV2; 9 bases agree with TRBD1. Trimming took 5 bases from V and 6 from J; bases not matched to a gene: 7. Germline CDR1 reads SNHLY; CDR2 reads FYNNEI. The CDR3 is made up of 14 amino acids. Full variable domain (remainder filled in from reference TRBV2 and TRBJ1-1): EPEVTQTPSHQVTQMGQEVILRCVPISNHLYFYWYRQILGQKVEFLVSFYNNEISEKSEIFDDQFSVERPDGSNFTLKIRSTKLEDSAMYFCASSSRTGEAEAFFGQGTRLTVV.

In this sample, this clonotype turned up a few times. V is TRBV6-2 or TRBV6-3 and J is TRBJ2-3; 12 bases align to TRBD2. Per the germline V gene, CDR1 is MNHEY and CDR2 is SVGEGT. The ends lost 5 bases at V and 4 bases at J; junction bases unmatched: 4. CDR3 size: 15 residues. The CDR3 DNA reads TGTGCCAGCAGTCGACTAGCGGGAGAACCAGATACGCAGTATTTT. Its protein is CASSRLAGEPDTQYF.

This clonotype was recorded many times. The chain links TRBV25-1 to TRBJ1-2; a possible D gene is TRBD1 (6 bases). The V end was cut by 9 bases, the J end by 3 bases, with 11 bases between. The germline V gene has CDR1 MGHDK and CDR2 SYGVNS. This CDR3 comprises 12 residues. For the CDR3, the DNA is TGTGCCAGTTCACAGGGAGACTATGGCTACACCTTC. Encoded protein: CASSQGDYGYTF.

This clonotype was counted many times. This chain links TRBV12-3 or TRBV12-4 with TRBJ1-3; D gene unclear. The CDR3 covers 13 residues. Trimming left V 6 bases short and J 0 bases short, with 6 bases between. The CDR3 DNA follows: TGTGCCAGCAGCCCCTTCTCTGGAAACACCATATATTTT. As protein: CASSPFSGNTIYF.

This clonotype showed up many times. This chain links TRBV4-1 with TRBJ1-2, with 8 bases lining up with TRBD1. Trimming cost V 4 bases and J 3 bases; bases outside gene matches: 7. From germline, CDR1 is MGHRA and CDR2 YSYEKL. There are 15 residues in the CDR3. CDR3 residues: CASSRAGGRDYGYTF. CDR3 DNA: TGCGCCAGCAGCCGAGCAGGGGGCCGGGACTATGGCTACACCTTC.

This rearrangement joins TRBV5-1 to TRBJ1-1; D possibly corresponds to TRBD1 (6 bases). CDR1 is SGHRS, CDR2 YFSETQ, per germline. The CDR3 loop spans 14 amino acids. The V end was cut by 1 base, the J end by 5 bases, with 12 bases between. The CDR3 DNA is TGCGCCAGCAGCTTGCGCAAAGGGACAACTGAAGCTTTCTTT. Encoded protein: CASSLRKGTTEAFF.

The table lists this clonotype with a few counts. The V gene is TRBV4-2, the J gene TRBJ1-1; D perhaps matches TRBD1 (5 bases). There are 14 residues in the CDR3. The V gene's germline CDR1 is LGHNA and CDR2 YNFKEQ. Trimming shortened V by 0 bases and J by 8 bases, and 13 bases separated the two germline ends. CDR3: CASSQDWGQGEAFF. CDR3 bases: TGTGCCAGCAGCCAAGATTGGGGCCAAGGCGAAGCTTTCTTT.

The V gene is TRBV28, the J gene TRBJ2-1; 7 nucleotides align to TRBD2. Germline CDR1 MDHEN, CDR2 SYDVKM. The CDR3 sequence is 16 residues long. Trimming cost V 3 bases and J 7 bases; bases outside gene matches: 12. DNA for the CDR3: TGTGCCAGCAGTTTTCTCCCAGCGGGAAGAGATAATGAGCAGTTCTTC. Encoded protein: CASSFLPAGRDNEQFF.

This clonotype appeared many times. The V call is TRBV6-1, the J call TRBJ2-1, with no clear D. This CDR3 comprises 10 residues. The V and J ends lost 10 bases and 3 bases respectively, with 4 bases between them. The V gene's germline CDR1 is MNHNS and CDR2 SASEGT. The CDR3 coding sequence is TGTGCCACCCACTACAATGAGCAGTTCTTC. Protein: CATHYNEQFF.

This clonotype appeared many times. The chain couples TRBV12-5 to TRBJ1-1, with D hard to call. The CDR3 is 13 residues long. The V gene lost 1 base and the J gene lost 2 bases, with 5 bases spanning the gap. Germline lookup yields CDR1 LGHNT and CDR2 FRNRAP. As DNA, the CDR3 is TGTGCTAGTGGTTTGGGGCCTAACACTGAAGCTTTCTTT. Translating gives CASGLGPNTEAFF.

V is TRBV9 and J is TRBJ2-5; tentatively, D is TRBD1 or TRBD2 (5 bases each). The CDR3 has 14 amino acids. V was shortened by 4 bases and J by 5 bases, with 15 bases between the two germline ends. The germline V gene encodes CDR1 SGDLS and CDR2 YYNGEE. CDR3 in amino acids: CASSTTGRGETQYF. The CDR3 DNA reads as TGTGCCAGCAGCACAACAGGACGAGGGGAGACCCAGTACTTC.

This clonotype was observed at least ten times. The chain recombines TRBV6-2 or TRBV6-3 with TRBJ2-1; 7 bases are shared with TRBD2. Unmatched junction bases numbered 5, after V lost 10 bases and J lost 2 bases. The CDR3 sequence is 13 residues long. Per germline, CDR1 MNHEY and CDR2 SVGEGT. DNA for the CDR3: TGTGCCACGCGGGAGACCCCCTACAATGAGCAGTTCTTC. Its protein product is CATRETPYNEQFF.

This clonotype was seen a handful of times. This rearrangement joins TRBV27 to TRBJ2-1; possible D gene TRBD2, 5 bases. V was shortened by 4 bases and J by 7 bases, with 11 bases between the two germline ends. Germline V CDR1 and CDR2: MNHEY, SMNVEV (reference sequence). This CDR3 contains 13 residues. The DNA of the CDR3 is TGTGCCAGCAGTTCCGAGGGCCCAAATGAGCAGTTCTTC. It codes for CASSSEGPNEQFF.

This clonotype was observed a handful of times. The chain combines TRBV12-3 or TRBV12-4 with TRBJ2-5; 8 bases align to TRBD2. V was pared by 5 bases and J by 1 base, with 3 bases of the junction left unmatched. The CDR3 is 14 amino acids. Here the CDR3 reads CASSTGTSQETQYF. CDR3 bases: TGTGCCAGCAGTACCGGGACTAGCCAAGAGACCCAGTACTTC.

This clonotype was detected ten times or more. CDR3 in amino acids: CSARVTGVSEQYF. The CDR3 DNA follows: TGCAGTGCTAGAGTGACAGGGGTGAGCGAGCAGTACTTC. This sequence joins TRBV20-1 and TRBJ2-7; 8 bases line up with TRBD1. CDR3 size: 13 residues. Germline trimming cut 1 base from V and 6 bases from J; bases unmatched to any gene: 5. Germline V gives CDR1 DFQATT, CDR2 SNEGSKA (reference sequence).

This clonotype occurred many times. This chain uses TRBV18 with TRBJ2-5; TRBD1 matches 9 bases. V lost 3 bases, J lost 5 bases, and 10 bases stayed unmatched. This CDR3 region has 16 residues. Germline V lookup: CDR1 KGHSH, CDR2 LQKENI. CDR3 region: CASSPSGTGLGETQYF. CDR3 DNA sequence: TGTGCCAGCTCACCCTCCGGGACAGGGCTGGGGGAGACCCAGTACTTC.

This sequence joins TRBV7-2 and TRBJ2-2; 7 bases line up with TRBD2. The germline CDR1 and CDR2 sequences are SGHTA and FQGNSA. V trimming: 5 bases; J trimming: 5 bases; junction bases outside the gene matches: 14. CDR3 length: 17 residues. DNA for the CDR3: TGTGCCAGCAGCCTAAGCGCGGGGCCCGGGAGGACCGGGGAGCTGTTTTTT. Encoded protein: CASSLSAGPGRTGELFF.

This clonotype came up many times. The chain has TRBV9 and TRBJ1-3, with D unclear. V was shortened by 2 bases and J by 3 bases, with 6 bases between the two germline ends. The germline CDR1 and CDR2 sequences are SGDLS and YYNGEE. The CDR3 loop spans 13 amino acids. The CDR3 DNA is TGTGCCAGCAGCGTTGGTAGTGGAAACACCATATATTTT. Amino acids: CASSVGSGNTIYF.

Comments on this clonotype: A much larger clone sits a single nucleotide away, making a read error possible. In DNA form, the CDR3 reads TGCAGCGTGGGGACAGGGAACACCGGGGATCTGTTTTTT. As protein: CSVGTGNTGDLFF. The rearrangement links TRBV29-1 to TRBJ2-2; 9 nucleotides agree with TRBD1. Germline lookup yields CDR1 SQVTM and CDR2 ANQGSEA. The CDR3 runs to 13 residues.

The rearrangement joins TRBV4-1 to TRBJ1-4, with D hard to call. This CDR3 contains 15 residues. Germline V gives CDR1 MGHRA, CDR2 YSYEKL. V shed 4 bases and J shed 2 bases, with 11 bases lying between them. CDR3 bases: TGCGCCAGCAGCCTGAGGGCTCCTACTAATGAAAAACTGTTTTTT. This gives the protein CASSLRAPTNEKLFF.

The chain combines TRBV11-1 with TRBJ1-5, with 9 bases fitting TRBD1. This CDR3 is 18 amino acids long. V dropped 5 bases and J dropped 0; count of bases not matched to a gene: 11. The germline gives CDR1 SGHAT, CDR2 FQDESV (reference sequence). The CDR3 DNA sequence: TGTGCCAGCAGCCCCCGGGACAGGGCCCAATATAGCAATCAGCCCCAGCATTTT. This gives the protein CASSPRDRAQYSNQPQHF. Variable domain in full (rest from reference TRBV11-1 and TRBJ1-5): EAEVAQSPRYKITEKSQAVAFWCDPISGHATLYWYRQILGQGPELLVQFQDESVVDDSQLPKDRFSAERLKGVDSTLKIQPAELGDSAMYLCASSPRDRAQYSNQPQHFGDGTRLSIL.